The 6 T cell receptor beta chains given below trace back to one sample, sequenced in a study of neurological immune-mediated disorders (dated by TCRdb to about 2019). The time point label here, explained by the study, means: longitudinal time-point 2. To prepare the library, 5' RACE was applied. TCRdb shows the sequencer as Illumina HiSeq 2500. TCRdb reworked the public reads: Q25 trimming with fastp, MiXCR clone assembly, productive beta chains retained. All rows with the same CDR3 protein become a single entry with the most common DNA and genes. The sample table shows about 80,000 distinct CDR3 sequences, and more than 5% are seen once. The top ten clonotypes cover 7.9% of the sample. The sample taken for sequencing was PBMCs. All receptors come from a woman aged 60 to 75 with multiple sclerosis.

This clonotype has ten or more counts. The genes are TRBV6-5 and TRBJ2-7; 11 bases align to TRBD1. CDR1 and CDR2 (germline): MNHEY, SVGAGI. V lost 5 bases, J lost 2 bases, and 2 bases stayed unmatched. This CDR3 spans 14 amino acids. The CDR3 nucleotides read TGTGCCAGCAGTCGGGGACAGGGGGCCTACGAGCAGTACTTC. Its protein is CASSRGQGAYEQYF.

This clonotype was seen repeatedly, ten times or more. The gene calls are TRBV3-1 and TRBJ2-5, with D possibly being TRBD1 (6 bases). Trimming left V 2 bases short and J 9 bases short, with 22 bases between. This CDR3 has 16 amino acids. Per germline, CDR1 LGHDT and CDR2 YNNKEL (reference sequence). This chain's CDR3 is CASSQWTANPRSAQYF. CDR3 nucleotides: TGTGCCAGCAGCCAATGGACAGCGAACCCGCGGTCGGCCCAGTACTTC.

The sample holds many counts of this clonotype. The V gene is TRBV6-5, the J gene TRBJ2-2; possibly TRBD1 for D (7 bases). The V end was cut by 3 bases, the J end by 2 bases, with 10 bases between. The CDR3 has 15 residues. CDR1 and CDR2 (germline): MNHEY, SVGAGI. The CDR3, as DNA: TGTGCCAGCAGTTATCAGGGGGGTAACACCGGGGAGCTGTTTTTT. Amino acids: CASSYQGGNTGELFF.

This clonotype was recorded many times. CDR3 amino acids: CASSLVVAGSGELFF. The CDR3 DNA follows: TGCGCCAGCAGCTTGGTTGTAGCGGGGTCCGGGGAGCTGTTTTTT. The gene calls are TRBV5-1 and TRBJ2-2; 8 bases are shared with TRBD2. The V segment lost 0 bases and the J segment 6 bases; nucleotides outside the gene matches: 4. This CDR3 contains 15 residues. CDR1 and CDR2 (germline): SGHRS, YFSETQ.

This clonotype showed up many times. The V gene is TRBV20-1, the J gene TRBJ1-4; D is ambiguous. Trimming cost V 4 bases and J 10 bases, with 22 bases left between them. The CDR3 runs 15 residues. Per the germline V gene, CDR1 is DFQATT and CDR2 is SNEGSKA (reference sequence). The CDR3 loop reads CSATRANSFSGKLFF. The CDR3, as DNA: TGCAGTGCTACCCGGGCGAACAGTTTTTCTGGAAAACTGTTTTTT.

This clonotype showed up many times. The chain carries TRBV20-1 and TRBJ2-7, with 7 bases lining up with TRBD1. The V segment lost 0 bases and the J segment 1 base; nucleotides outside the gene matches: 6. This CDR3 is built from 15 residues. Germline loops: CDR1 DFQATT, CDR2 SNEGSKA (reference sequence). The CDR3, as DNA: TGCAGTGCTAGAGATTGGGGACAGAATTCCTACGAGCAGTACTTC. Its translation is CSARDWGQNSYEQYF.